Below, 21 T cell receptor beta chains from the same sample are listed, as sequenced in a study of early T cells in non-severe SARS-CoV-2 infection. Each CDR3 protein is one row after TCRdb ran MiXCR on the 5' RACE reads. The table lists about 72,000 distinct CDR3 sequences, approximately 9.2% of them singletons. The sequenced sample was whole blood. These receptors all come from an adult who was a healthcare worker with PCR-confirmed SARS-CoV-2 infection or an uninfected control (not recorded which).

This clonotype was observed at least ten times. This chain connects TRBV12-3 or TRBV12-4 to TRBJ2-2; the match to TRBD2 covers 16 bases. The length of the CDR3 is 22 residues. Losses at the gene ends were 3 bases for V and 0 bases for J; bases not matched to a gene: 13. The CDR3 DNA sequence: TGTGCCAGCAGTTTTAGGGGACTAGCGGGAGGGATTAACCGGGCGAACACCGGGGAGCTGTTTTTT. Translation: CASSFRGLAGGINRANTGELFF.

This clonotype was observed many times. The rearrangement uses TRBV5-4 and TRBJ2-7; D is possibly TRBD2 (5 bases). V was cut by 4 bases and J by 2 bases, with 7 bases left in between. In germline, CDR1 is SGHNT, CDR2 YYREEE (reference sequence). This CDR3 is built from 12 residues. CDR3 nucleotides: TGTGCCAGCAGCCGCGGGCCCTACGAGCAGTACTTC. It codes for CASSRGPYEQYF.

The CDR3 reads CSASRTQGGEQYF. As DNA, the CDR3 is TGCAGTGCTAGCCGGACTCAGGGGGGCGAGCAGTACTTC. V and J are TRBV20-1 and TRBJ2-7; D perhaps matches TRBD1 (7 bases). The V and J ends lost 3 bases and 6 bases respectively, with 15 bases between them. In germline, CDR1 is DFQATT, CDR2 SNEGSKA (reference sequence). The CDR3 runs 13 residues.

In its sample, this clonotype ranks as medium-sized. The chain combines TRBV7-2 with TRBJ1-4, with TRBD1 matching over 8 bases. CDR1 is SGHTA, CDR2 FQGNSA, per germline. This CDR3 is built from 14 residues. The trim removed 5 bases at V and 6 bases at J, leaving 5 bases unmatched. The CDR3 sequence: CASSPGGAHEKLFF. DNA of the CDR3: TGTGCCAGCAGCCCAGGGGGCGCGCATGAAAAACTGTTTTTT.

This clonotype was seen only a few times. The chain combines TRBV5-5 with TRBJ2-3; maybe TRBD2 (6 bases). Trimming left V 6 bases short and J 6 bases short, with 17 bases between. Germline V lookup: CDR1 SGHKS, CDR2 YYEKEE (reference sequence). The CDR3 is 14 residues long. For the CDR3, the DNA is TGTGCCAGCATTCGGCGGGGAGAGTGGGATACGCAGTATTTT. Translation: CASIRRGEWDTQYF.

This clonotype was detected many times. The chain combines TRBV12-3 or TRBV12-4 with TRBJ1-1, with D hard to call. With 6 bases removed from V and 0 bases from J, the gap between germline ends came to 14 bases. CDR3 length: 15 residues. The CDR3: CASSQNGRMNTEAFF. The DNA for the CDR3 is TGTGCCAGCAGCCAGAATGGACGGATGAACACTGAAGCTTTCTTT.

The chain is built from TRBV29-1 and TRBJ2-4; weak D call: TRBD1 (7 bases). The V end lost 5 bases, the J end lost 8 bases, and 16 bases lay between the germline ends. The germline CDR1 and CDR2 sequences are SQVTM and ANQGSEA. This CDR3 has 13 amino acids. In nucleotides, the CDR3 is TGCAGCGTTATCCCCCAGGGGGGAGACATTCAGTACTTC. Encoded protein: CSVIPQGGDIQYF.

This clonotype was seen ten or more times. The rearrangement joins TRBV18 to TRBJ1-1, with TRBD1 identical over 8 bases. This CDR3 comprises 13 residues. Germline CDR1 KGHSH, CDR2 LQKENI. Trimming cost V 8 bases and J 1 base; bases outside gene matches: 3. For the CDR3, the DNA is TGTGCCAGCGGGGGACAGGAGAACACTGAAGCTTTCTTT. Translating gives CASGGQENTEAFF.

In its sample, this clonotype was seen a few times. V usage is TRBV20-1 and J usage is TRBJ1-1; D not certain. Germline lookup yields CDR1 DFQATT and CDR2 SNEGSKA (reference sequence). Between the trimmed V and J ends, which lost 2 bases and 3 bases, there was a span of 13 bases. The CDR3 is 14 residues long. The DNA of the CDR3 is TGCAGTGCTAGACCATACTACCAGGACACTGAAGCTTTCTTT. Protein product: CSARPYYQDTEAFF.

This clonotype was counted only a few times. V is TRBV6-6 and J is TRBJ2-7; D gene unclear. Germline CDR1 is MNHNY and CDR2 is SVGAGI (reference sequence). The CDR3 runs 11 residues. V lost 2 bases, J lost 9 bases, and 8 bases lay in between. In DNA, the CDR3 is TGTGCCAGCAGTTACGGGCAAGGGCAGTACTTC. Translation gives CASSYGQGQYF.

This clonotype was picked up many times. The chain couples TRBV9 to TRBJ2-2; D gene uncertain. This CDR3 spans 17 amino acids. Germline loops: CDR1 SGDLS, CDR2 YYNGEE. V lost 0 bases and J 6 bases, leaving 18 bases between the germline ends. CDR3 amino acids: CASSVDLGQFDAGELFF. CDR3 DNA sequence: TGTGCCAGCAGCGTAGATCTAGGGCAGTTTGACGCCGGGGAGCTGTTTTTT.

The chain employs TRBV2 and TRBJ2-5; D ambiguous. Between the trimmed V and J ends, which lost 2 bases and 5 bases, there was a span of 12 bases. In germline, CDR1 is SNHLY, CDR2 FYNNEI. This CDR3 has 14 amino acids. CDR3 nucleotide sequence: TGTGCCAGCAGTGAACAGAACTCTCTTGAGACCCAGTACTTC. Its protein product is CASSEQNSLETQYF.

This clonotype has at least ten counts. The V gene is TRBV7-9, the J gene TRBJ2-7; 7 bases are shared with TRBD2. With 4 bases clipped from V and 0 bases from J, the junction kept 15 bases outside the gene matches. CDR1 is SEHNR, CDR2 FQNEAQ, per germline (reference sequence). The CDR3 spans 18 residues. In DNA, the CDR3 is TGTGCCAGCAGCTCCCTAGGTGGGGGGGGAGAAATCTCCTACGAGCAGTACTTC. It yields the protein CASSSLGGGGEISYEQYF.

This clonotype was counted a few times. The chain is built from TRBV18 and TRBJ2-5; no clear D gene. CDR1 is KGHSH, CDR2 LQKENI, per germline. The CDR3 sequence is 12 residues long. Trimming took off 3 bases at V and 11 bases at J, with 13 bases between the two ends. The CDR3 sequence: CASSPQRQDQYF. The CDR3 nucleotides are TGTGCCAGCTCACCCCAACGACAAGATCAGTACTTC.

This clonotype was detected a few times. The rearrangement links TRBV12-3 or TRBV12-4 to TRBJ1-2; perhaps TRBD1 as D (5 bases). V shed 3 bases and J shed 5 bases, with 13 bases lying between them. This CDR3 comprises 14 residues. The CDR3 coding sequence is TGTGCCAGCAGTTTGTCCAGGGAATCTTATGGCTACACCTTC. Its protein product is CASSLSRESYGYTF.

This clonotype showed up just a few times. V is TRBV28 and J is TRBJ2-7; D perhaps matches TRBD1 (5 bases). This CDR3 contains 15 residues. Germline CDR1 MDHEN, CDR2 SYDVKM. V was cut by 2 bases and J by 2 bases, with 13 bases left in between. Written as DNA, the CDR3 is TGTGCCAGCAGTTTAGTGGTCGCAGGGACCTACGAGCAGTACTTC. It specifies CASSLVVAGTYEQYF. Supplemented by reference TRBV28 and TRBJ2-7, the full variable domain reads DVKVTQSSRYLVKRTGEKVFLECVQDMDHENMFWYRQDPGLGLRLIYFSYDVKMKEKGDIPEGYSVSREKKERFSLILESASTNQTSMYLCASSLVVAGTYEQYFGPGTRLTVT.

By sample fraction, this clonotype is medium-sized. This chain uses TRBV20-1 with TRBJ2-5; D unresolved. Trimming took 0 bases from V and 7 from J, leaving 9 bases between them. The CDR3 runs to 12 residues. The germline gives CDR1 DFQATT, CDR2 SNEGSKA (reference sequence). The CDR3 coding sequence is TGCAGTGCTAGAGAGGGTAGTACGACCCAGTACTTC. This sequence encodes CSAREGSTTQYF.

This chain's CDR3 is CASSVGTMGDEQFF. The CDR3 DNA reads as TGTGCCAGCAGCGTCGGGACTATGGGAGACGAGCAGTTCTTC. This chain links TRBV9 with TRBJ2-1, with 7 bases fitting TRBD2. J was trimmed by 10 bases and V by 2 bases; bases with no gene match: 9. The CDR3 is 14 residues long. The germline V gene encodes CDR1 SGDLS and CDR2 YYNGEE.

This clonotype was counted between two and nine times. The CDR3 sequence is CASSEAGQVCYEQYF. DNA for the CDR3: TGCGCCAGCAGTGAGGCGGGACAGGTCTGCTACGAGCAGTACTTC. The rearrangement uses TRBV10-1 and TRBJ2-7; TRBD1 matches at 8 bases. J gave up 3 bases and V 2 bases, and 6 bases lay outside the gene matches. Germline V gene lookup returns CDR1 WNHNN and CDR2 SYGVQD (reference sequence). The CDR3 consists of 15 residues.

This clonotype came up many times. This chain links TRBV20-1 with TRBJ2-1; TRBD2 matches 8 bases. The germline V gene has CDR1 DFQATT and CDR2 SNEGSKA (reference sequence). V gave up 2 bases and J gave up 5 bases; unmatched junction bases: 11. CDR3 length: 16 amino acids. CDR3: CSARPLGRALNNEQFF. The CDR3 DNA follows: TGCAGTGCTAGACCCCTCGGGAGGGCCCTGAACAATGAGCAGTTCTTC.

This clonotype has only a few counts. V and J are TRBV6-5 and TRBJ2-1; D possibly corresponds to TRBD2 (7 bases). The CDR3 is made up of 15 amino acids. The V and J ends lost 2 bases and 7 bases respectively, with 15 bases between them. Germline values: CDR1 MNHEY, CDR2 SVGAGI. CDR3 sequence: CASSYEGGQGNEQFF. Written as DNA, the CDR3 is TGTGCCAGCAGTTACGAGGGGGGGCAAGGGAATGAGCAGTTCTTC.